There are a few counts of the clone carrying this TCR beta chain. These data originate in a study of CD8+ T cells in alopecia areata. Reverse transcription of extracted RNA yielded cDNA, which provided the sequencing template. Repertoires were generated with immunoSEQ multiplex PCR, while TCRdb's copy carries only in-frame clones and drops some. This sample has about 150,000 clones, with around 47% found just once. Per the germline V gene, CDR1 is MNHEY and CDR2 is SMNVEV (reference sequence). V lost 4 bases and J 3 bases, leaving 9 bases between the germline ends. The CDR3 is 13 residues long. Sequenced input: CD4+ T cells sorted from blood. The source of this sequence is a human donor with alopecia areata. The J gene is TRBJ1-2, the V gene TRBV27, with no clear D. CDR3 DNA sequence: TGTGCCAGCAGTTCTGACGGATACTATGGCTACACCTTC. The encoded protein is CASSSDGYYGYTF.